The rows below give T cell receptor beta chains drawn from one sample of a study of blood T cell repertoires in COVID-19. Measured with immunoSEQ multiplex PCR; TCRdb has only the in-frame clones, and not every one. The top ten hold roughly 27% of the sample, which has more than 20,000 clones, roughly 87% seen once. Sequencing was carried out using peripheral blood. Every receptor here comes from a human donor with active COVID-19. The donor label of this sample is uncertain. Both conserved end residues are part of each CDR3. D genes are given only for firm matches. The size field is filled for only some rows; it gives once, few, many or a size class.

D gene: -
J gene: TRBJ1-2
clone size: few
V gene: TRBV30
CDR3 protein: CAWSSLSRSLGYTF
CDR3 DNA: TGTGCCTGGAGTAGTCTTTCGAGGAGTCTTGGCTACACCTTC

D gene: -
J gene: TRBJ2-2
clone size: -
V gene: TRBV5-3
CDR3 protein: CARRSGWGTGELFF
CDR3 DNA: TGTGCCAGAAGATCAGGGTGGGGCACCGGGGAGCTGTTTTTT

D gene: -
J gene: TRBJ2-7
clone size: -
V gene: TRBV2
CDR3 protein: CATLSAEGTYEQYF
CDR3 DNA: TGTGCCACTCTCTCCGCCGAGGGTACCTACGAGCAGTACTTC

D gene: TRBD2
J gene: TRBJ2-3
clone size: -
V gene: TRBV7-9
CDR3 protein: CASSPGLAGTTDTQYF
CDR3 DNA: TGTGCCAGCAGCCCCGGACTAGCGGGGACCACAGATACGCAGTATTTT

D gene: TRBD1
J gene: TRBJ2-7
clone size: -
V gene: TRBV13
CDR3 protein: CASSSLIRGPNEQYF
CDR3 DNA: TGTGCCAGCAGCTCGCTCATCAGGGGGCCGAACGAGCAGTACTTC

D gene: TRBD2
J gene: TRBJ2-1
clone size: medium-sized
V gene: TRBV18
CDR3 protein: CASSPPSAGGGNEQFF
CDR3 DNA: TGTGCCAGCTCACCACCGTCAGCGGGAGGCGGTAATGAGCAGTTCTTC

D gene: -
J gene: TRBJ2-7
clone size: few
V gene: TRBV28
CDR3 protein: CASRQQGGGGVAYF
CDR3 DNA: TGTGCCAGCAGGCAGCAGGGGGGTGGGGGCGTGGCCTACTTC

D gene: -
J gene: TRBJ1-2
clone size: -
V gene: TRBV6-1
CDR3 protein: CASSELVGPLYGYTF
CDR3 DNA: TGTGCCAGCAGTGAATTAGTGGGGCCGTTATATGGCTACACCTTC

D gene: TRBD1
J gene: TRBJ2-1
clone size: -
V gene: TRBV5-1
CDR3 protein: CASSLNPGQGWGEQFF
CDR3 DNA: TGCGCCAGCAGCTTGAACCCGGGACAGGGGTGGGGTGAGCAGTTCTTC

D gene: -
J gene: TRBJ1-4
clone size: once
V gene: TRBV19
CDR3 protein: CASSIEVRTVNEKLFF
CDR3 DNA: TGTGCCAGTAGTATAGAGGTCCGGACAGTTAATGAAAAACTGTTTTTT

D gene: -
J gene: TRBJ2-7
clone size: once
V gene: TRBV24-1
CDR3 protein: CATTLRGLGRCEQYF
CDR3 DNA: TGTGCCACCACCCTAAGAGGGTTAGGGAGATGCGAGCAGTACTTC

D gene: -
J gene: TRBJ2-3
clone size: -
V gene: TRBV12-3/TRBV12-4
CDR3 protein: CASSLSAGTPEYF
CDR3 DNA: TGTGCCAGCAGTTTAAGTGCTGGGACTCCTGAGTATTTT

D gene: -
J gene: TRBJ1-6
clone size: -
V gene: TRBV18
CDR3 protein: CASSPPAGTTPPLHF
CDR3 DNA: TGTGCCAGCTCACCACCGGCAGGAACCACCCCACCCCTCCACTTT

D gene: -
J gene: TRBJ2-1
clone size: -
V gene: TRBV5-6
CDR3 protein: CASSRGFVGSYNEQFF
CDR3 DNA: TGTGCCAGCAGCCGCGGCTTTGTCGGTTCCTACAATGAGCAGTTCTTC

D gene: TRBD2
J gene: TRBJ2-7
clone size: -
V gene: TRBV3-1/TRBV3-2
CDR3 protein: CASSQQLAGYEQYF
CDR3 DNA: TGTGCCAGCAGCCAACAATTAGCGGGCTACGAGCAGTACTTC

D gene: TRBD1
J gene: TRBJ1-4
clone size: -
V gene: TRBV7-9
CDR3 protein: CASSTQGGTYNEKLFF
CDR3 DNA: TGTGCCAGCAGCACACAGGGGGGGACGTATAATGAAAAACTGTTTTTT

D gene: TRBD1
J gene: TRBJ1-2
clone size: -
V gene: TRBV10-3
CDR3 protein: CAISEGQGAIYTF
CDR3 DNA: TGTGCCATCAGCGAGGGACAGGGGGCTATCTACACCTTC

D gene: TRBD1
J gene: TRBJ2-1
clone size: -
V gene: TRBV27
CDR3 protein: CASSSGTGLWNEQFF
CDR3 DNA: TGTGCCAGCAGTTCCGGGACAGGGCTCTGGAATGAGCAGTTCTTC

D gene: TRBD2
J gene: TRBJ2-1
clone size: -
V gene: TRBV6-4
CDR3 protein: CASSQTTSGVYPSSYNEQFF
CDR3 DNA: TGTGCCAGCAGTCAAACCACTAGCGGGGTATATCCGAGCTCCTACAATGAGCAGTTCTTC

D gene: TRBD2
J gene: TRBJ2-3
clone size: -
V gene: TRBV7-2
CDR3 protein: CASSRPEAGGSSTDTQYF
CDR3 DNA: TGTGCCAGCAGCCGGCCAGAAGCGGGAGGTTCCAGCACAGATACGCAGTATTTT

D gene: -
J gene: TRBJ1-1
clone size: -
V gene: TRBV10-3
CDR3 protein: CAISESGVSGASMNTEAFF
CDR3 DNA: TGTGCCATCAGTGAGTCGGGAGTCAGTGGAGCCTCAATGAACACTGAAGCTTTCTTT

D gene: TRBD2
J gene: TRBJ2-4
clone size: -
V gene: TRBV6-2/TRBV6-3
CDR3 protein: CASSYGGGAVAKNIQYF
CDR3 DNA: TGTGCCAGCAGTTATGGCGGGGGGGCCGTGGCCAAAAACATTCAGTACTTC

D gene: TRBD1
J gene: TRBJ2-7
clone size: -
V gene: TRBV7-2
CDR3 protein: CASSTAPGQATYEQYF
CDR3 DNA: TGTGCCAGCAGCACAGCTCCGGGACAGGCGACGTACGAGCAGTACTTC

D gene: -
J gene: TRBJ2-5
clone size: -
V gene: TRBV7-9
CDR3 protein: CASSLGGQIKETQYF
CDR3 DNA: TGTGCCAGCAGCTTAGGGGGGCAGATAAAAGAGACCCAGTACTTC

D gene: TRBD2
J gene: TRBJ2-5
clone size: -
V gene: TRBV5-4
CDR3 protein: CASRPPGLAGLRWYF
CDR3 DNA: TGTGCCAGCAGGCCACCGGGACTAGCGGGACTCCGGTGGTACTTC

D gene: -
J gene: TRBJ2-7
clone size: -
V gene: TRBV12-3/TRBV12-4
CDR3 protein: CASTRPGGYEQYF
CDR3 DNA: TGTGCCAGCACCCGCCCAGGAGGCTACGAGCAGTACTTC

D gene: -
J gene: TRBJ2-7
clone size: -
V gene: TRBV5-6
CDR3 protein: CASSLLRGSGYEQYF
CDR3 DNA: TGTGCCAGCAGCTTGTTGCGAGGGTCCGGCTACGAGCAGTACTTC

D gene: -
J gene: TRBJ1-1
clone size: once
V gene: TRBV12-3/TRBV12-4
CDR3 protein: CASRGSWSTEAFF
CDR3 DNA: TGTGCCAGCAGGGGGAGTTGGAGCACTGAAGCTTTCTTT

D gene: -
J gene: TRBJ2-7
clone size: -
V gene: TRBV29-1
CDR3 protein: CSVELPGQSYEQYF
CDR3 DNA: TGCAGCGTTGAATTGCCAGGGCAGTCCTACGAGCAGTACTTC

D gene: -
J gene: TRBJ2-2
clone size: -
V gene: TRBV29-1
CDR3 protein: CSVERQGGTGELFF
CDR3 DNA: TGCAGCGTTGAGCGCCAGGGGGGCACCGGGGAGCTGTTTTTT

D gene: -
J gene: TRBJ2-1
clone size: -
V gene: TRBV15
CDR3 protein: CATRSSYNEQFF
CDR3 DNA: TGTGCCACCAGGAGTAGCTACAATGAGCAGTTCTTC

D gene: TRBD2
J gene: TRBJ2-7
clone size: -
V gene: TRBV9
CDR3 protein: CASSPRGEGLGEQYF
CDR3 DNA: TGTGCCAGCAGCCCTCGTGGGGAGGGGCTGGGTGAGCAGTACTTC

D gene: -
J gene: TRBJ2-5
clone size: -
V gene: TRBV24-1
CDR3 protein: CATSDSGEETQYF
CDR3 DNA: TGTGCCACCAGTGACTCGGGAGAAGAGACCCAGTACTTC

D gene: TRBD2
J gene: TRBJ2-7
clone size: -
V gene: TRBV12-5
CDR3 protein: CASGLSSGISYEQYF
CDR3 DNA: TGTGCTAGTGGCCTCTCTAGCGGGATTTCCTACGAGCAGTACTTC

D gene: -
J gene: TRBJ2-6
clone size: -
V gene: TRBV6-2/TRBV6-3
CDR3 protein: CASSPYTYREGANVLTF
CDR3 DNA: TGTGCCAGCAGTCCGTACACATACAGGGAAGGGGCCAACGTCCTGACTTTC

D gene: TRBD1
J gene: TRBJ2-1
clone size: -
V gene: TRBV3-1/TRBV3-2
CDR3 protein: CASSPWTGASYNEQFF
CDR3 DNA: TGTGCCAGCAGCCCCTGGACAGGGGCATCCTACAATGAGCAGTTCTTC

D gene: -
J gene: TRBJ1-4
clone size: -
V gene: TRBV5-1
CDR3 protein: CASSVPTGYNEKLFF
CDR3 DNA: TGCGCCAGCAGCGTCCCGACAGGATACAATGAAAAACTGTTTTTT

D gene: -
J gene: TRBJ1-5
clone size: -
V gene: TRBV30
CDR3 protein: CAWSSRENQPQHF
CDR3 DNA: TGTGCCTGGAGTAGCAGGGAAAATCAGCCCCAGCATTTT

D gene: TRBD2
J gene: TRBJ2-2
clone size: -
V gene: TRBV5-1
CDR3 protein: CASSFSGGLNTGELFF
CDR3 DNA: TGCGCCAGCAGCTTCAGCGGGGGCCTGAACACCGGGGAGCTGTTTTTT

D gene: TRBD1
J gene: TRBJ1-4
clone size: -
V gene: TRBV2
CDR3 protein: CASTNYGLRTGGAGEKLFF
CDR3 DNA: TGTGCCAGCACGAACTACGGGTTGCGGACAGGGGGCGCCGGGGAAAAACTGTTTTTT

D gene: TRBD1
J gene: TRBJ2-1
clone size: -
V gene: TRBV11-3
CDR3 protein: CASTHRQGLAYNEQFF
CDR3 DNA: TGTGCCAGCACCCATCGACAGGGGTTGGCCTACAATGAGCAGTTCTTC

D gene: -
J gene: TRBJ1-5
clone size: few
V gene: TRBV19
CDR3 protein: CASSKPGQVGNQPQHF
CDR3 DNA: TGTGCCAGTAGTAAGCCTGGCCAGGTGGGCAATCAGCCCCAGCATTTT

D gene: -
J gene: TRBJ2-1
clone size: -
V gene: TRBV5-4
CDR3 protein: CASSLGANEQFF
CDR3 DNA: TGTGCCAGCAGCTTAGGGGCCAATGAGCAGTTCTTC

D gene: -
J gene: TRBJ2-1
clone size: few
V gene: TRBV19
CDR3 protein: CASEGDNSPRFF
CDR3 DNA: TGTGCCAGCGAAGGGGATAACTCACCACGGTTCTTC

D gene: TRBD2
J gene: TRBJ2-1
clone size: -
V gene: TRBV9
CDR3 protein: CASSSSGAYNEQFF
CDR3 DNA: TGTGCCAGCAGCTCGAGCGGGGCTTACAATGAGCAGTTCTTC

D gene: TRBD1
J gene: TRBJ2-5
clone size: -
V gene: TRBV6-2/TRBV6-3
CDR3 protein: CASSLGQGRETQYF
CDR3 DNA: TGTGCCAGCAGTTTGGGACAGGGTCGAGAGACCCAGTACTTC

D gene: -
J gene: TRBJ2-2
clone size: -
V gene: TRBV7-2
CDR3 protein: CASSDTPAVSGELFF
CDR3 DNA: TGTGCCAGCAGCGATACACCAGCGGTTTCCGGGGAGCTGTTTTTT

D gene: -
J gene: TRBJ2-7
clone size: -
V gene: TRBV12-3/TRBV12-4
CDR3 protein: CASSSAAIQTRYF
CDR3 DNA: TGTGCCAGCAGTTCAGCCGCCATACAGACGCGGTACTTC

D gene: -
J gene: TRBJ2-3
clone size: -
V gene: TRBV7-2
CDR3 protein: CASSLDRRIGDTQYF
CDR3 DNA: TGTGCCAGCAGCTTAGACCGAAGAATCGGGGATACGCAGTATTTT

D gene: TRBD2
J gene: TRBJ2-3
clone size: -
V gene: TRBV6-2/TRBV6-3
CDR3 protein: CASSSLGLAGRTQYF
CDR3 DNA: TGTGCCAGCAGTTCCCTCGGACTAGCGGGACGAACGCAGTATTTT

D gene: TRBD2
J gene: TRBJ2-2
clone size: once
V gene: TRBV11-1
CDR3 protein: CASSLQRGGPGELFF
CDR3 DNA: TGTGCCAGCAGCTTACAGCGGGGGGGGCCCGGGGAGCTGTTTTTT

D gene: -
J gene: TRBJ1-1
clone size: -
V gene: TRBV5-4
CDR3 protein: CASSLGGMTGNTEAFF
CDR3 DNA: TGTGCCAGCAGCTTGGGAGGTATGACAGGGAACACTGAAGCTTTCTTT

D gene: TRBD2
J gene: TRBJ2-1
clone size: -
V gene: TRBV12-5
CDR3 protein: CASGEPSGGYNEQFF
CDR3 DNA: TGTGCTAGTGGAGAACCTAGCGGGGGTTACAATGAGCAGTTCTTC

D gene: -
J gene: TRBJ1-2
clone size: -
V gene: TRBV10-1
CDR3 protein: CASSESRAGGYTF
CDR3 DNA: TGCGCCAGCAGTGAGTCGCGGGCGGGGGGCTACACCTTC

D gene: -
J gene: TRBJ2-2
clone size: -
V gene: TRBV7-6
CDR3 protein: CASSFQGLSTGELFF
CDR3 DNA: TGTGCCAGCAGCTTCCAGGGCTTGAGCACCGGGGAGCTGTTTTTT

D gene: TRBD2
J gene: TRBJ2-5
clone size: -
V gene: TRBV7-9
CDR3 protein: CASSPTSGTIQETQYF
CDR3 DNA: TGTGCCAGCAGCCCGACTAGCGGGACTATCCAAGAGACCCAGTACTTC

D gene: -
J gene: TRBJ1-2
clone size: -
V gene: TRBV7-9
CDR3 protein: CASSFDRTRANYGYTF
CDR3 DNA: TGTGCCAGCAGCTTCGACAGGACGAGAGCTAACTATGGCTACACCTTC

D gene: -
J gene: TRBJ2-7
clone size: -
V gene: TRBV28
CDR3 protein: CASSLSTHGREQYF
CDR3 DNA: TGTGCCAGCAGTTTATCCACCCATGGGAGGGAGCAGTACTTC